This record covers a single T cell receptor beta chain. This CDR3 region has 17 residues. Germline CDR1 SGHDT, CDR2 YYEEEE. With V trimmed by 0 bases and J by 3 bases, 7 bases remained unmatched. Produced via immunoSEQ multiplex PCR; TCRdb's table is partial and in-frame only. Of about 33,000 clones listed, 85% to 90% are singletons. This sample was included in a study of T cells in localized non-small cell lung cancer. The source of this sequence is a man between 40 and 70 years old with stage I lung adenocarcinoma. The rearrangement links TRBV5-6 to TRBJ2-2; TRBD1 agrees at 8 bases. The sample in question was peripheral blood, obtained before any cancer treatment. CDR3 in amino acids: CASSLAAGTGYTGELFF. The DNA for the CDR3 is TGTGCCAGCAGCTTGGCCGCCGGGACAGGCTACACCGGGGAGCTGTTTTTT.